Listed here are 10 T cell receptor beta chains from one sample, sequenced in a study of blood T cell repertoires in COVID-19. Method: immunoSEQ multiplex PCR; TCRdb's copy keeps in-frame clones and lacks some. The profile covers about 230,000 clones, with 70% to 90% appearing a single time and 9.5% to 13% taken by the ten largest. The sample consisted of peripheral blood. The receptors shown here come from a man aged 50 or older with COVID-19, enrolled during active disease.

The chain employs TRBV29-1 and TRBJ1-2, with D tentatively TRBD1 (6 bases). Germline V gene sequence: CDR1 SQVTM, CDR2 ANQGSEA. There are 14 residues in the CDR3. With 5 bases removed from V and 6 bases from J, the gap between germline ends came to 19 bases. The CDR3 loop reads CSVHRDTASHGYTF. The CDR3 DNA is TGCAGCGTTCACCGGGACACCGCTTCCCATGGCTACACCTTC.

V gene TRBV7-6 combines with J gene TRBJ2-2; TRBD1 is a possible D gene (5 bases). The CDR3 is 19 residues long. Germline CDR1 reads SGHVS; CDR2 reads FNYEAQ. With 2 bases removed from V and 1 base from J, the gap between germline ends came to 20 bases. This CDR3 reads CASSLRVAGLRKNTGELFF. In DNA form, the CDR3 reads TGTGCCAGCAGCTTAAGGGTAGCAGGGCTAAGAAAGAACACCGGGGAGCTGTTTTTT.

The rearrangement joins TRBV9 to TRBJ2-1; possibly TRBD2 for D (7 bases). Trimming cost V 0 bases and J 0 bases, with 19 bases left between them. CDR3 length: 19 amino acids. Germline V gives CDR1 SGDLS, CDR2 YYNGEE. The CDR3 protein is CASSVAFGGGSSSYNEQFF. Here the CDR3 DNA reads TGTGCCAGCAGCGTAGCGTTTGGCGGGGGCTCCAGCTCCTACAATGAGCAGTTCTTC.

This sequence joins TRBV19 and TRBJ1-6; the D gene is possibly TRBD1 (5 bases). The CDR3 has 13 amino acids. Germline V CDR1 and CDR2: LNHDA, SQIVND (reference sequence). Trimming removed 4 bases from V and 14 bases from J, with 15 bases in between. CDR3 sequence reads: CASSNQQALTLHF. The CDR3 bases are TGTGCCAGTAGTAATCAACAGGCTTTGACCCTCCACTTT.

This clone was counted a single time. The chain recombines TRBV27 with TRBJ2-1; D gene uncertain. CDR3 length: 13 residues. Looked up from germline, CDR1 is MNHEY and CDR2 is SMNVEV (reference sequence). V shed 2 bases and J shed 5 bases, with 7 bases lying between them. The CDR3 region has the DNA TGTGCCAGCAGTTTAGATACACACAATGAGCAGTTCTTC. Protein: CASSLDTHNEQFF.

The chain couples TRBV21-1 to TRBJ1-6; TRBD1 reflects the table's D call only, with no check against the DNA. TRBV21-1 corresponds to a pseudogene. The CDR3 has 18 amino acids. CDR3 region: CASSKIDRESSYNSPLHF. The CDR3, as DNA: TGTGCCAGCAGCAAAATAGACAGGGAGAGCTCCTATAATTCACCCCTCCACTTT.

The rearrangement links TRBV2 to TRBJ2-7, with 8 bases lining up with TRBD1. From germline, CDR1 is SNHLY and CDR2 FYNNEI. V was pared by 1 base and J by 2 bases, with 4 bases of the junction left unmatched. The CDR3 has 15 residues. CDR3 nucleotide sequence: TGTGCCAGCAGTGAAGGGGCAGGGGGCCCCTACGAGCAGTACTTC. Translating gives CASSEGAGGPYEQYF. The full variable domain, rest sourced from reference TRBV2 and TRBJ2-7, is EPEVTQTPSHQVTQMGQEVILRCVPISNHLYFYWYRQILGQKVEFLVSFYNNEISEKSEIFDDQFSVERPDGSNFTLKIRSTKLEDSAMYFCASSEGAGGPYEQYFGPGTRLTVT.

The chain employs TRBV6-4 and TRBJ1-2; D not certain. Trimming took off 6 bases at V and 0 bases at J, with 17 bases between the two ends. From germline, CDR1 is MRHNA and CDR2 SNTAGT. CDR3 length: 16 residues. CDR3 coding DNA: TGTGCCAGCAGCCCCGAAGGAGAGTTAGCTAACTATGGCTACACCTTC. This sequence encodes CASSPEGELANYGYTF.

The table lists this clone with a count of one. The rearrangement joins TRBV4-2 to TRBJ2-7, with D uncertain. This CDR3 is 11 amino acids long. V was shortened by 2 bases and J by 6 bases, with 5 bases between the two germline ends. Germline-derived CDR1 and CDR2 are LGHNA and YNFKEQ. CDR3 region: CASSQNSEQYF. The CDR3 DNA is TGTGCCAGCAGCCAAAACTCCGAGCAGTACTTC.

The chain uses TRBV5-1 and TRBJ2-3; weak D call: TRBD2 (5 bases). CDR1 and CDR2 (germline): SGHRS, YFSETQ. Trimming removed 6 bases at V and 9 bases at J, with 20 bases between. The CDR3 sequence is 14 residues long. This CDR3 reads CASKTNPASETQYF. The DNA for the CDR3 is TGCGCCAGCAAGACTAACCCCGCGTCGGAGACGCAGTATTTT.